The rows below give T cell receptor beta chains drawn from one sample of a study of T cell responses to AZD1222 COVID-19 vaccine. Here immunoSEQ multiplex PCR was the method, and the copy in TCRdb shows in-frame clones only, minus some. The profile covers some 130,000 clones, with about 91% appearing a single time and roughly 3% taken by the ten largest. Sequenced material: peripheral blood, taken on day 0 of AZD1222 vaccination. These receptors were obtained from an adult in good health. CDR3s include the opening cysteine and the closing phenylalanine or tryptophan. The order of the fields is D gene, J gene, clone size, V gene, CDR3 protein, CDR3 DNA. The D gene is left open where the match is weak. Where a row states a size, it is once, few, many or the class of an expanded clone; other rows omit it.

D: NA; J: TRBJ1-2; size: NA; V: TRBV3-1/TRBV3-2; CDR3: CASSPFRGRGDYGYTF; DNA: TGTGCCAGCAGCCCTTTCCGGGGGCGCGGTGACTATGGCTACACCTTC
D: TRBD2; J: TRBJ2-3; size: NA; V: TRBV7-2; CDR3: CASSLAPGGVFGTDTQYF; DNA: TGTGCCAGCAGCTTAGCGCCGGGAGGCGTCTTTGGAACAGATACGCAGTATTTT
D: NA; J: TRBJ2-1; size: NA; V: TRBV15; CDR3: CATSRDMGFRGSYNEQFF; DNA: TGTGCCACCAGCAGAGATATGGGGTTTAGAGGCTCCTACAATGAGCAGTTCTTC
D: TRBD2; J: TRBJ2-7; size: NA; V: TRBV6-1; CDR3: CASSEAWGLAGAAGEQYF; DNA: TGTGCCAGCAGTGAAGCTTGGGGACTAGCGGGAGCTGCTGGTGAGCAGTACTTC
D: NA; J: TRBJ2-6; size: NA; V: TRBV28; CDR3: CASSRDSGANVLTF; DNA: TGTGCCAGCAGCCGAGACTCTGGGGCCAACGTCCTGACTTTC
D: TRBD1; J: TRBJ1-2; size: NA; V: TRBV2; CDR3: CASTSGQGTNYGYTF; DNA: TGTGCCAGCACCTCGGGACAGGGGACTAACTATGGCTACACCTTC
D: TRBD1; J: TRBJ1-1; size: once; V: TRBV30; CDR3: CAWSVRRVGTANTEAFF; DNA: TGTGCCTGGAGTGTAAGGCGGGTAGGGACAGCGAACACTGAAGCTTTCTTT
D: NA; J: TRBJ1-2; size: NA; V: TRBV18; CDR3: CASSQEARGGYGYTF; DNA: TGTGCCAGCTCCCAGGAAGCTCGGGGTGGCTATGGCTACACCTTC
D: TRBD1; J: TRBJ2-7; size: NA; V: TRBV10-3; CDR3: CAIRGTGGGEQYF; DNA: TGTGCCATCAGGGGAACAGGGGGCGGAGAGCAGTACTTC
D: NA; J: TRBJ1-3; size: NA; V: TRBV19; CDR3: CASGGRTSSGNTIYF; DNA: TGTGCCAGCGGGGGACGGACGAGCTCTGGAAACACCATATATTTT
D: NA; J: TRBJ1-2; size: once; V: TRBV10-1; CDR3: CASSECGYGYTF; DNA: TGCGCCAGCAGTGAGTGTGGCTATGGCTACACCTTC
D: NA; J: TRBJ2-5; size: NA; V: TRBV9; CDR3: CASGRLGLAETQYF; DNA: TGTGCCAGCGGACGATTGGGACTGGCGGAGACCCAGTACTTC
D: TRBD1; J: TRBJ2-3; size: NA; V: TRBV2; CDR3: CASLYRGLSTDTQYF; DNA: TGTGCCAGTCTCTACAGGGGGTTGAGCACAGATACGCAGTATTTT
D: TRBD2; J: TRBJ2-7; size: NA; V: TRBV19; CDR3: CASSIELAGFSYEQYF; DNA: TGTGCCAGTAGTATAGAACTAGCGGGATTCTCCTACGAGCAGTACTTC
D: NA; J: TRBJ2-3; size: NA; V: TRBV9; CDR3: CASSVASPDTQYF; DNA: TGTGCCAGCAGCGTAGCTAGCCCAGATACGCAGTATTTT
D: NA; J: TRBJ1-2; size: NA; V: TRBV20-1; CDR3: CSARQGHGYTF; DNA: TGCAGTGCTAGGCAGGGGCATGGCTACACCTTC
D: TRBD1; J: TRBJ1-6; size: NA; V: TRBV4-2; CDR3: CASSQPEGQGNSPLHF; DNA: TGTGCCAGCAGCCAACCCGAGGGACAGGGAAATTCACCCCTCCACTTT
D: TRBD1; J: TRBJ1-4; size: NA; V: TRBV5-1; CDR3: CASSWGTDYNEKLFF; DNA: TGCGCCAGCAGCTGGGGGACAGACTATAATGAAAAACTGTTTTTT
D: NA; J: TRBJ2-6; size: NA; V: TRBV29-1; CDR3: CSVVSSGANVLTF; DNA: TGCAGCGTTGTTAGCTCTGGGGCCAACGTCCTGACTTTC
D: NA; J: TRBJ2-3; size: NA; V: TRBV24-1; CDR3: CATKMTGSTDTQYF; DNA: TGTGCCACCAAGATGACGGGAAGCACAGATACGCAGTATTTT
D: NA; J: TRBJ1-2; size: NA; V: TRBV7-9; CDR3: CASSLLNGYTF; DNA: TGTGCCAGCAGCTTGTTAAATGGCTACACCTTC
D: NA; J: TRBJ2-5; size: NA; V: TRBV5-1; CDR3: CASSTLGETQYF; DNA: TGCGCCAGCAGCACATTGGGAGAGACCCAGTACTTC
D: NA; J: TRBJ1-3; size: NA; V: TRBV6-5; CDR3: CASSYIGGDGNTIYF; DNA: TGTGCCAGCAGTTACATTGGGGGCGATGGAAACACCATATATTTT
D: TRBD1; J: TRBJ1-5; size: NA; V: TRBV2; CDR3: CASREDIQGIREPQHF; DNA: TGTGCCAGCAGAGAAGATATACAGGGGATTAGAGAGCCCCAGCATTTT
D: NA; J: TRBJ1-5; size: NA; V: TRBV19; CDR3: CASSIARKGEPQHF; DNA: TGTGCCAGTAGTATCGCCAGGAAAGGGGAGCCCCAGCATTTT
D: NA; J: TRBJ1-5; size: NA; V: TRBV2; CDR3: CASRPSTGDSNQPQHF; DNA: TGTGCCAGCAGACCCAGTACCGGGGATAGCAATCAGCCCCAGCATTTT
D: NA; J: TRBJ2-4; size: NA; V: TRBV6-5; CDR3: CASRETLAKNIQYF; DNA: TGTGCCAGCCGGGAAACCCTAGCCAAAAACATTCAGTACTTC
D: NA; J: TRBJ2-7; size: NA; V: TRBV7-6; CDR3: CASSRPGLADYEQYF; DNA: TGTGCCAGCAGCCGGCCCGGGTTAGCGGACTACGAGCAGTACTTC
D: TRBD2; J: TRBJ2-7; size: NA; V: TRBV25-1; CDR3: CASSLAGLRKQYF; DNA: TGTGCCAGCAGCCTAGCGGGACTAAGGAAGCAGTACTTC
D: TRBD1; J: TRBJ1-2; size: few; V: TRBV6-5; CDR3: CASREDRGNYGYTF; DNA: TGTGCCAGCAGGGAGGACAGGGGTAACTATGGCTACACCTTC
D: TRBD2; J: TRBJ2-1; size: NA; V: TRBV7-3; CDR3: CASSALNGRTGSSGRLSEQFF; DNA: TGTGCCAGCAGCGCATTAAACGGGAGGACGGGAAGTAGCGGGAGGTTGAGTGAGCAGTTCTTC
D: NA; J: TRBJ2-3; size: few; V: TRBV24-1; CDR3: CATGGLSTDTQYF; DNA: TGTGCCACCGGGGGACTCAGCACAGATACGCAGTATTTT
D: NA; J: TRBJ2-7; size: NA; V: TRBV3-1/TRBV3-2; CDR3: CASSSYYEQYF; DNA: TGTGCCAGCAGCTCCTACTACGAGCAGTACTTC
D: NA; J: TRBJ2-1; size: NA; V: TRBV19; CDR3: CASSTDGYNEQFF; DNA: TGTGCCAGTAGTACGGACGGCTACAATGAGCAGTTCTTC
D: NA; J: TRBJ2-6; size: NA; V: TRBV18; CDR3: CASSRERRGANVLTF; DNA: TGTGCCAGCTCACGAGAGCGGCGGGGGGCCAACGTCCTGACTTTC
D: NA; J: TRBJ2-7; size: NA; V: TRBV5-1; CDR3: CASSFRTPPDSEQYF; DNA: TGCGCCAGCAGCTTTAGAACGCCCCCAGATTCCGAGCAGTACTTC
D: TRBD1; J: TRBJ2-7; size: NA; V: TRBV7-3; CDR3: CASSPDRGRYEQYF; DNA: TGTGCCAGCAGCCCAGACAGGGGGAGGTACGAGCAGTACTTC
D: NA; J: TRBJ1-5; size: NA; V: TRBV20-1; CDR3: CSARSGNPQHF; DNA: TGCAGTGCTAGATCAGGGAACCCCCAGCATTTT
D: NA; J: TRBJ1-2; size: once; V: TRBV28; CDR3: CASSLLGPPYGYTF; DNA: TGTGCCAGCAGTTTACTTGGGCCTCCTTATGGCTACACCTTC
D: NA; J: TRBJ2-5; size: once; V: TRBV10-2; CDR3: CASSVAGETQYF; DNA: TGCGCCAGCAGTGTTGCAGGGGAGACCCAGTACTTC
D: NA; J: TRBJ2-3; size: once; V: TRBV14; CDR3: CASSPGKLYSDTQYF; DNA: TGTGCCAGCAGTCCAGGGAAGTTGTATTCAGATACGCAGTATTTT
D: TRBD1; J: TRBJ1-2; size: few; V: TRBV6-2/TRBV6-3; CDR3: CASSTPGTGAGYTF; DNA: TGTGCCAGCAGTACGCCCGGGACAGGGGCCGGCTACACCTTC
D: NA; J: TRBJ2-2; size: NA; V: TRBV10-3; CDR3: CAISDPGGGSGELFF; DNA: TGTGCCATCAGTGACCCCGGTGGGGGGAGTGGGGAGCTGTTTTTT
D: NA; J: TRBJ2-7; size: NA; V: TRBV27; CDR3: CASSLMATARYEQYF; DNA: TGTGCCAGCAGTCTTATGGCGACGGCGCGGTACGAGCAGTACTTC
D: NA; J: TRBJ1-1; size: few; V: TRBV12-3/TRBV12-4; CDR3: CASSFWGMTEAFF; DNA: TGTGCCAGCAGTTTTTGGGGTATGACTGAAGCTTTCTTT
D: NA; J: TRBJ2-2; size: NA; V: TRBV6-5; CDR3: CASSYWGRVLGGELFF; DNA: TGTGCCAGCAGTTACTGGGGCAGGGTGCTTGGCGGGGAGCTGTTTTTT
D: NA; J: TRBJ1-2; size: few; V: TRBV21-1; CDR3: CASSKPRHRGEGYTF; DNA: TGTGCCAGCAGCAAACCCCGTCACAGGGGGGAGGGCTACACCTTC
D: TRBD1; J: TRBJ1-1; size: NA; V: TRBV5-1; CDR3: CASRAGTGGLEAFF; DNA: TGCGCCAGCAGGGCCGGGACAGGGGGACTTGAAGCTTTCTTT
D: NA; J: TRBJ1-2; size: NA; V: TRBV27; CDR3: CASTPSDTHYGGYYGYTF; DNA: TGTGCCAGCACCCCGAGCGACACCCACTACGGCGGGTACTATGGCTACACCTTC
D: NA; J: TRBJ2-3; size: NA; V: TRBV6-6; CDR3: CAASLSEADTQYF; DNA: TGTGCCGCCTCTCTCTCGGAGGCGGATACGCAGTATTTT
D: NA; J: TRBJ2-7; size: NA; V: TRBV7-4; CDR3: CASSLRLPYEQYF; DNA: TGTGCCAGCAGCTTAAGGCTACCCTACGAGCAGTACTTC
D: NA; J: TRBJ2-4; size: NA; V: TRBV6-5; CDR3: CASSPTTRAKNIQYF; DNA: TGTGCCAGCAGTCCAACGACTAGGGCCAAAAACATTCAGTACTTC
D: NA; J: TRBJ1-1; size: NA; V: TRBV7-9; CDR3: CASVEGMDTEAFF; DNA: TGTGCCAGCGTTGAGGGTATGGACACTGAAGCTTTCTTT
D: NA; J: TRBJ1-4; size: once; V: TRBV15; CDR3: CATSRDLGQPNEKLFF; DNA: TGTGCCACCAGCAGGGACTTGGGGCAGCCCAATGAAAAACTGTTTTTT
D: NA; J: TRBJ2-5; size: NA; V: TRBV30; CDR3: CAWRPGRTLGSAETQYF; DNA: TGTGCCTGGAGGCCTGGACGGACTCTGGGGTCTGCAGAGACCCAGTACTTC
D: NA; J: TRBJ1-1; size: NA; V: TRBV7-9; CDR3: CASSLVTNTEAFF; DNA: TGTGCCAGCAGCTTAGTGACAAACACTGAAGCTTTCTTT
D: NA; J: TRBJ2-7; size: NA; V: TRBV6-5; CDR3: CASSAPGRYEQYF; DNA: TGTGCCAGCAGCGCTCCCGGGCGGTACGAGCAGTACTTC
D: NA; J: TRBJ1-1; size: NA; V: TRBV6-5; CDR3: CASSYSELNTEAFF; DNA: TGTGCCAGCAGTTACTCCGAATTGAACACTGAAGCTTTCTTT
D: NA; J: TRBJ1-1; size: once; V: TRBV10-3; CDR3: CAISGLDNTEAFF; DNA: TGTGCCATCAGTGGGCTCGATAACACTGAAGCTTTCTTT
D: NA; J: TRBJ1-4; size: NA; V: TRBV7-8; CDR3: CASSPKIFGEKLFF; DNA: TGTGCCAGCAGCCCGAAGATATTTGGGGAAAAACTGTTTTTT